These 8 T cell receptor beta chains were all obtained from the same sample, sequenced in a study of Tregs in tolerant kidney transplant recipients. Recipients received nonmyeloablative bone marrow transplants from related graft donors, with transient mixed chimerism. Assay used: immunoSEQ multiplex PCR; TCRdb lists only in-frame clones, some missing. The repertoire shows about 2,400 clones; the top ten hold roughly 41%. The sample in question was CD8+ T cells from blood (PBMCs), obtained 6 months after the transplant. The receptors originated from a human patient who received a combined kidney and bone marrow transplant. Part of the T cell pool may stem from the graft donor.

Details on this clone: The DNA ends 3 residues before the CDR3 does, and the rest of the CDR3 is filled in from the germline J gene. This sequence joins TRBV9 and TRBJ2-3, with 10 bases aligning to TRBD2. The V and J ends lost 0 bases and 2 bases, in that order; junction bases with no gene match: 12. This CDR3 has 19 amino acids. Germline V gene data show CDR1 as SGDLS and CDR2 as YYNGEE. The CDR3 DNA, read in part, is TGTGCCAGCAGCGTAGCTGGTAGCGGGAGGTTAGGGAACACAGATACG. Translation gives CASSVAGSGRLGNTDT. In full, the CDR3 is CASSVAGSGRLGNTDTQYF. Based on the CDR3 plus reference TRBV9 and TRBJ2-3, the full variable domain is DSGVTQTPKHLITATGQRVTLRCSPRSGDLSVYWYQQSLDQGLQFLIQYYNGEERAKGNILERFSAQQFPDLHSELNLSSLELGDSALYFCASSVAGSGRLGNTDTQYFGPGTRLTVL.

Of note for this clone: The read gets to within 3 residues of the CDR3 end, and the germline J gene fills in the rest. The chain uses TRBV5-6 and TRBJ2-2; D may be TRBD2 (5 bases). The V gene lost 4 bases and the J gene lost 1 base, with 11 bases spanning the gap. The CDR3 runs 15 residues. Germline values: CDR1 SGHDT, CDR2 YYEEEE. CDR3 DNA, as far as it was read: TGTGCCAGCAGCCGAATCGGGGAGAACACCGGGGAG. Translated, it gives CASSRIGENTGE. The whole CDR3 sequence reads CASSRIGENTGELFF.

Regarding this clone: The CDR3 goes on 3 residues after the read ends, and that part is filled in from the germline J gene. The chain recombines TRBV13 with TRBJ2-3; 7 bases are shared with TRBD2. V shed 3 bases and J 0 bases; nucleotides not matched to a gene: 9. The CDR3 covers 17 residues. The germline V gene has CDR1 PRHDT and CDR2 FYEKMQ (reference sequence). The CDR3 sequence: CASSFGTNGLSTDTQYF. The sequenced CDR3 bases are TGTGCCAGCAGCTTCGGGACTAACGGGCTGAGCACAGATACG.

According to its frequency, this clone is medium-sized. The read ends 3 residues shy of where the CDR3 ends; the end is completed using the germline J gene. This chain links TRBV10-3 with TRBJ1-1, with D possibly matching TRBD1 (5 bases). The CDR3 sequence is 14 residues long. Germline-derived CDR1 and CDR2 are ENHRY and SYGVKD. This CDR3 reads CAISDIGHYSEAFF. CDR3 bases read: TGTGCCATCAGTGATATCGGACACTACTCCGAA.

This clone ranks as large in terms of frequency. The CDR3 extends 3 residues past the end of the read, so its final part is completed from the germline J gene. This chain links TRBV20-1 with TRBJ2-7; D is possibly TRBD2 (6 bases). The CDR3 extends over 16 amino acids. Looked up from germline, CDR1 is DFQATT and CDR2 is SNEGSKA (reference sequence). The germline V and J ends were trimmed by 2 bases and 0 bases, with 17 bases remaining between them. The DNA read from the CDR3 is TGCAGTGCTAGAAGCCGCAGGGACTTACCCTCCTACGAG. This encodes CSARSRRDLPSYE. The full CDR3 protein reads CSARSRRDLPSYEQYF.

In the case of this clone: The read comes to an end 3 residues before the CDR3 does, leaving the germline J gene to fill in the end. The rearrangement uses TRBV4-2 and TRBJ2-3; D might be TRBD2 (7 bases). Germline V gives CDR1 LGHNA, CDR2 YNFKEQ. This CDR3 contains 15 residues. The V end was cut by 0 bases, the J end by 6 bases, with 13 bases between. CDR3 amino acids: CASSQERGGGDTQYF. The part of the CDR3 DNA that was read is TGTGCCAGCAGCCAAGAGAGGGGGGGTGGGGATACG.

The CDR3 protein is CASSSGLAGVGYEQYF. CDR3 DNA (partial): TGTGCCAGCAGCTCCGGTCTAGCGGGAGTAGGTTACGAG. The chain carries TRBV9 and TRBJ2-7, with 10 bases matching TRBD2. Read sequence stops 3 residues before the CDR3 end, and the germline J gene provides the missing end. The CDR3 length is 16 residues. With V trimmed by 4 bases and J by 4 bases, 11 bases remained unmatched. From germline, CDR1 is SGDLS and CDR2 YYNGEE.

This clone registers medium-sized by frequency. The missing CDR3 end, 3 residues past where the read stops, is filled in from the germline J gene. The V gene is TRBV3-1 (or the pseudogene TRBV3-2), the J gene TRBJ2-3, with 9 bases aligning to TRBD2. Germline-derived CDR1 and CDR2 are LGHDT and YNNKEL (reference sequence). This CDR3 region has 19 residues. V shed 2 bases, J shed 0 bases, and the junction held 12 bases outside the gene matches. CDR3 region: CASSQTPGGGVSSTDTQYF. The covered CDR3 bases are TGTGCCAGCAGCCAAACCCCTGGCGGGGGGGTTTCTAGCACAGATACG.